The 4 T cell receptor beta chains below all came from one sample that was sequenced in a study of OX40 agonist ivuxolimab in advanced cancers. Sequenced by immunoSEQ multiplex PCR; TCRdb stores in-frame clones only, minus some. The top ten hold roughly 0.27% of the sample, which has about 98,000 clones, about 92% seen once. Sequenced here: CD4+ or CD8+ T cells sorted from blood, sampled in a trial of the OX40 agonist ivuxolimab. The receptor source for this set is an adult with an advanced solid tumor such as melanoma, head and neck, liver or kidney cancer.

The rearrangement joins TRBV28 to TRBJ1-5; D gene ambiguous. Germline V gene sequence: CDR1 MDHEN, CDR2 SYDVKM. Trimming removed 2 bases at V and 8 bases at J, with 16 bases between. The CDR3 is made up of 15 amino acids. CDR3 residues: CASSLPAGLTEPQHF. As DNA, the CDR3 is TGTGCCAGCAGTTTACCCGCAGGCCTCACCGAGCCCCAGCATTTT.

The chain couples TRBV9 to TRBJ2-5, with D possibly TRBD2 on 6 matching bases. This CDR3 is 13 amino acids long. Germline V gene sequence: CDR1 SGDLS, CDR2 YYNGEE. V lost 4 bases, J lost 2 bases, and 9 bases lay in between. The CDR3 DNA sequence: TGTGCCAGCAGCCTGGGAGGACAAGAGACCCAGTACTTC. Protein sequence: CASSLGGQETQYF.

The gene calls are TRBV29-1 and TRBJ2-1; 8 bases map to TRBD2. The CDR3 length is 14 residues. Looked up from germline, CDR1 is SQVTM and CDR2 is ANQGSEA. The J segment lost 4 bases and the V segment lost 7 bases, leaving 9 bases of the junction unmatched. In nucleotides, the CDR3 is TGCAGCGCGCGCGGGGGGCAGGTGTACAATGAGCAGTTCTTC. This codes for CSARGGQVYNEQFF.

The chain recombines TRBV7-8 with TRBJ1-5, with D hard to call. V was pared by 4 bases and J by 0 bases, with 13 bases between. CDR1 is SGHVS, CDR2 FQNEAQ, per germline. This CDR3 contains 16 residues. The CDR3 DNA sequence: TGTGCCAGCAGCTCAAGAAGCATTTATAGCAATCAGCCCCAGCATTTT. It codes for CASSSRSIYSNQPQHF.